This T cell receptor (beta chain) was identified during a study of Graves' ophthalmopathy and Graves' hyperthyroidism. Overall study findings and caveats: Detection in blood was also observed for most expanded thyroid clonotypes above 0.001 frequency.

The CDR3 totals 15 residues. V was clipped by 3 bases and J by 7 bases; unmatched bases: 4. Per germline, CDR1 DFQATT and CDR2 SNEGSKA (reference sequence). Scientists amplified the TCR beta CDR3 regions from RNA transcripts. RT-PCR in the first round used HTBI primers; a second-round multiplex PCR followed. In TCRdb, the multiplex PCR reads were re-called with MiXCR into one record per CDR3 protein. Among 580,000 or so distinct CDR3 sequences listed, roughly 39% were seen once. As concerns this clonotype: Its antigen is unidentified.

The TCR was taken from an adult man with Graves' hyperthyroidism. V gene TRBV20-1 combines with J gene TRBJ1-6; 12 positions agree with TRBD1. Source material: peripheral blood or thyroid tissue (not recorded which). CDR3 in DNA: TGCAGTGCTAGGGCCGGGACAGGGGGCAATTCACCCCTCCACTTT. It encodes CSARAGTGGNSPLHF.